The 10 T cell receptor beta chains in this list originate from one sample, sequenced in a study of blood T cell repertoires in COVID-19. Libraries were prepared by immunoSEQ multiplex PCR; TCRdb keeps only in-frame clonotypes and omits some of them. The repertoire holds tens of thousands of clones, with 88% as singletons. The sequenced material came from peripheral blood. The receptor source for this set is a woman older than 75 with active or convalescent COVID-19.

The chain joins TRBV6-1 to TRBJ1-2; 9 bases are a match to TRBD1. CDR1 is MNHNS, CDR2 SASEGT, per germline. Germline trimming cut 3 bases from V and 0 bases from J; bases unmatched to any gene: 5. The CDR3 has 16 residues. CDR3 sequence reads: CASSEGGQGSNYGYTF. CDR3 in DNA: TGTGCCAGCAGTGAGGGGGGACAGGGATCTAACTATGGCTACACCTTC.

This sequence joins TRBV7-2 and TRBJ1-4, with D maybe TRBD1 (6 bases). This CDR3 comprises 15 residues. Trimming pared 4 bases from V and 2 bases from J, leaving 11 bases between. Germline V lookup: CDR1 SGHTA, CDR2 FQGNSA. The DNA of the CDR3 is TGTGCCAGCAGCTCCCAGGGGACGACTAATGAAAAACTGTTTTTT. Residues: CASSSQGTTNEKLFF.

The chain employs TRBV18 and TRBJ2-1; a weak D match, TRBD1 (6 bases). The germline gives CDR1 KGHSH, CDR2 LQKENI. Trimming removed 7 bases from V and 5 bases from J, with 9 bases in between. The CDR3 loop spans 12 amino acids. This CDR3 is CASLDSHNEQFF. The DNA of the CDR3 is TGTGCCAGCTTGGACAGCCACAATGAGCAGTTCTTC.

V gene TRBV5-1 combines with J gene TRBJ1-4; TRBD1 is a possible D gene (6 bases). Trimming left V 5 bases short and J 3 bases short, with 14 bases between. The V gene's germline CDR1 is SGHRS and CDR2 YFSETQ. The CDR3 contains 15 residues. CDR3 in amino acids: CASRYTGKANEKLFF. CDR3 sequence (DNA): TGCGCCAGCAGGTACACAGGGAAGGCTAATGAAAAACTGTTTTTT.

The chain has TRBV7-2 and TRBJ2-7; D not certain. The CDR3 totals 13 residues. Germline CDR1 is SGHTA and CDR2 is FQGNSA. V lost 1 base and J 7 bases, leaving 11 bases between the germline ends. The CDR3 protein is CASSLDSRFEQYF. The CDR3 DNA reads as TGTGCCAGCAGCTTAGATTCTAGGTTTGAGCAGTACTTC.

The count of this clone is one. The chain uses TRBV28 and TRBJ1-2, with D uncertain. This CDR3 is built from 14 residues. Germline CDR1 reads MDHEN; CDR2 reads SYDVKM. V lost 2 bases and J 2 bases, leaving 9 bases between the germline ends. Here the CDR3 reads CASSLNGVNYGYTF. The CDR3 DNA follows: TGTGCCAGCAGTTTAAACGGAGTGAACTATGGCTACACCTTC.

This clone appeared once. The rearrangement links TRBV11-1 to TRBJ2-1; D perhaps matches TRBD1 (6 bases). V lost 4 bases, J lost 0 bases, and 10 bases lay in between. Germline V lookup: CDR1 SGHAT, CDR2 FQDESV (reference sequence). The CDR3 is 15 amino acids. CDR3 DNA: TGTGCCAGCAGCTCCGGGACATACTCCTACAATGAGCAGTTCTTC. It translates to CASSSGTYSYNEQFF.

CDR3 sequence reads: CASSLVQGGMNTEAFF. The CDR3 DNA sequence: TGCGCCAGCAGCTTGGTGCAGGGGGGAATGAACACTGAAGCTTTCTTT. V and J are TRBV5-1 and TRBJ1-1, with TRBD1 identical over 7 bases. J gave up 0 bases and V 0 bases, and 5 bases lay outside the gene matches. This CDR3 has 16 residues. The germline gives CDR1 SGHRS, CDR2 YFSETQ. Variable domain in full (rest from reference TRBV5-1 and TRBJ1-1): KAGVTQTPRYLIKTRGQQVTLSCSPISGHRSVSWYQQTPGQGLQFLFEYFSETQRNKGNFPGRFSGRQFSNSRSEMNVSTLELGDSALYLCASSLVQGGMNTEAFFGQGTRLTVV.

The CDR3 spells CASSQASRGSFTDTQYF. The CDR3 DNA follows: TGTGCCAGCAGCCAAGCCTCCAGGGGATCGTTCACAGATACGCAGTATTTT. The chain joins TRBV4-2 to TRBJ2-3, with a tentative D call TRBD1 (6 bases). The CDR3 has 17 amino acids. In germline, CDR1 is LGHNA, CDR2 YNFKEQ. Trimming removed 1 base at V and 2 bases at J, with 16 bases between.

V usage is TRBV18 and J usage is TRBJ2-5; 7 bases line up with TRBD1. The germline V gene has CDR1 KGHSH and CDR2 LQKENI. The CDR3 is 13 residues long. V was pared by 4 bases and J by 2 bases, with 1 base of the junction left unmatched. The CDR3 is CASSLGQQETQYF. The CDR3 bases are TGTGCCAGCTCACTGGGACAGCAAGAGACCCAGTACTTC.